The 9 T cell receptor beta chains below all came from one sample that was sequenced in a study of blood T cell repertoires in COVID-19. Sequencing used immunoSEQ multiplex PCR; TCRdb keeps in-frame clones, though not all of them. The sample holds 200,000 to 300,000 clones; roughly 81% are singletons and the top ten take 7.5%. Sequencing was carried out using peripheral blood. The receptor source for this set is a woman at least 80 years old with COVID-19, enrolled during active disease.

The chain uses TRBV6-5 and TRBJ1-2; tentative D call: TRBD1 (6 bases). This CDR3 has 13 amino acids. Looked up from germline, CDR1 is MNHEY and CDR2 is SVGAGI. V was trimmed by 4 bases and J by 8 bases, leaving 14 bases between them. The CDR3 region is CASSSTTGQGYTF. CDR3 sequence (DNA): TGTGCCAGCAGTTCTACCACAGGGCAAGGCTACACCTTC.

This chain links TRBV7-9 with TRBJ2-6, with D possibly matching TRBD2 (5 bases). V was clipped by 2 bases and J by 2 bases, with 13 bases between them. The germline CDR1 and CDR2 sequences are SEHNR and FQNEAQ (reference sequence). This CDR3 is built from 17 residues. The CDR3 protein is CASSLRNGVTGANVLTF. The DNA of the CDR3 is TGTGCCAGCAGCTTAAGGAACGGGGTGACTGGGGCCAACGTCCTGACTTTC. Filled out from reference TRBV7-9 and TRBJ2-6, the complete variable domain reads DTGVSQNPRHKITKRGQNVTFRCDPISEHNRLYWYRQTLGQGPEFLTYFQNEAQLEKSRLLSDRFSAERPKGSFSTLEIQRTEQGDSAMYLCASSLRNGVTGANVLTFGAGSRLTVL.

This clone has only a few counts. The CDR3 coding sequence is TGTGCCAGCAGCTTTGGGGCCCTCAATCAGCCCCAGCATTTT. Translation: CASSFGALNQPQHF. This chain uses TRBV5-6 with TRBJ1-5; D may be TRBD1 (5 bases). The CDR3 runs 14 residues. CDR1 is SGHDT and CDR2 is YYEEEE in the germline V gene. The ends were cut back, 2 bases at V and 3 bases at J, with 9 bases in the middle.

The V call is TRBV7-6, the J call TRBJ1-1; TRBD1 might be the D (5 bases). The V gene's germline CDR1 is SGHVS and CDR2 FNYEAQ. V was clipped by 4 bases and J by 3 bases, with 15 bases between them. The CDR3 contains 15 residues. The CDR3: CASSSEGVYDTEAFF. CDR3 DNA sequence: TGTGCCAGCAGCTCGGAAGGGGTGTACGACACTGAAGCTTTCTTT.

In its sample, this clone was seen once. The rearrangement uses TRBV12-3 or TRBV12-4 and TRBJ1-1, with 8 positions matching TRBD1. CDR3 size: 13 residues. V gave up 9 bases and J gave up 4 bases; unmatched junction bases: 7. The chain's CDR3 is CASDRGGSTEAFF. In DNA form, the CDR3 reads TGTGCCAGTGACAGGGGAGGATCCACTGAAGCTTTCTTT.

The rearrangement uses TRBV3-1 (or the pseudogene TRBV3-2) and TRBJ1-6; the D is unclear. V lost 1 base, J lost 10 bases, and 11 bases lay in between. Germline V gives CDR1 LGHDT, CDR2 YNNKEL (reference sequence). The CDR3 has 14 amino acids. The CDR3 spells CASSQGGMGSPLHF. The CDR3 bases are TGTGCCAGCAGCCAAGGAGGGATGGGCTCACCCCTCCACTTT.

V is TRBV4-1 and J is TRBJ1-1; D may be TRBD1 (6 bases). Germline loops: CDR1 MGHRA, CDR2 YSYEKL. The germline V and J ends were trimmed by 6 bases and 2 bases, with 22 bases remaining between them. The CDR3 contains 17 residues. The chain's CDR3 is CASSPTSSGANNTEAFF. The CDR3 DNA sequence: TGCGCCAGCAGTCCTACATCTTCAGGGGCCAATAACACTGAAGCTTTCTTT.

This chain joins TRBV28 and TRBJ2-7; 12 positions agree with TRBD2. Germline-derived CDR1 and CDR2 are MDHEN and SYDVKM. The CDR3 is made up of 17 amino acids. With V trimmed by 4 bases and J by 0 bases, 7 bases remained unmatched. DNA of the CDR3: TGTGCCAGCAGTTCACCCTGGACTAGCGGGACCTCCTACGAGCAGTACTTC. Its protein is CASSSPWTSGTSYEQYF.

The chain uses TRBV27 and TRBJ2-3; possibly TRBD2 for D (6 bases). V was shortened by 8 bases and J by 4 bases, with 19 bases between the two germline ends. The CDR3 sequence is 15 residues long. The germline CDR1 and CDR2 sequences are MNHEY and SMNVEV (reference sequence). The CDR3 region has the DNA TGTGCCAGCGAATCCGGGACTCCCGGCGCAGATACGCAGTATTTT. Amino acids: CASESGTPGADTQYF.